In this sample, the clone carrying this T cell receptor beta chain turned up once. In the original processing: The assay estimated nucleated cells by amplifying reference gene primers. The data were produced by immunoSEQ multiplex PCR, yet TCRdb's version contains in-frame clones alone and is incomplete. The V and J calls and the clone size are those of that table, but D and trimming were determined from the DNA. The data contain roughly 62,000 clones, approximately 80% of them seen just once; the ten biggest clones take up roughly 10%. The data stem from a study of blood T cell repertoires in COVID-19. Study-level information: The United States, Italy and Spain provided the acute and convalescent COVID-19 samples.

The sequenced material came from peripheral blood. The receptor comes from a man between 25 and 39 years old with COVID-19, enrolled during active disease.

CDR3 amino acids: CAWSPDSYGYTF. In nucleotides, the CDR3 is TGTGCCTGGAGTCCGGACAGTTATGGCTACACCTTC. The chain couples TRBV30 to TRBJ1-2; D perhaps matches TRBD1 (6 bases). Germline V CDR1 and CDR2: GTSNPN, SVGIG (reference sequence). CDR3 length: 12 residues. Trimming took off 2 bases at V and 5 bases at J, with 9 bases between the two ends. The full variable domain, its missing parts supplied by reference TRBV30 and TRBJ1-2, is SQTIHQWPATLVQPVGSPLSLECTVEGTSNPNLYWYRQAAGRGLQLLFYSVGIGQISSEVPQNLSASRPQDRQFILSSKKLLLSDSGFYLCAWSPDSYGYTFGSGTRLTVV.